Shown below are 19 T cell receptor beta chains from a single sample sequenced in a study of T cell responses to AZD1222 COVID-19 vaccine. Repertoires were generated with immunoSEQ multiplex PCR, while TCRdb's copy carries only in-frame clones and drops some. Found here are about 170,000 clones, about nine tenths of them singletons; the top ten hold approximately 4.2%. This specimen was peripheral blood, taken 28 days after the second dose of the MenACWY control vaccine. These receptors were taken from an adult who received the MenACWY meningococcal vaccine as a control.

The DNA of the CDR3 is TGTGCCAGCAGTTACTCGGGGACAGGAATTTTCGAAAAACTGTTTTTT. It is translated as CASSYSGTGIFEKLFF. This chain joins TRBV6-5 and TRBJ1-4, with 8 bases identical to TRBD1. Trimming took 0 bases from V and 8 from J; bases not matched to a gene: 8. This CDR3 comprises 16 residues. Per the germline V gene, CDR1 is MNHEY and CDR2 is SVGAGI.

This clone was observed a few times. The chain is built from TRBV6-2 or TRBV6-3 and TRBJ1-5; D ambiguous. The CDR3 loop spans 13 amino acids. Per germline, CDR1 MNHEY and CDR2 SVGEGT. Trimming stripped 5 bases from V and 9 bases from J, with 14 bases between. Here the CDR3 DNA reads TGTGCCAGCAGTGGCAGACATTCGGCGCCCCAGCATTTT. Residues: CASSGRHSAPQHF.

V and J are TRBV6-1 and TRBJ2-7; TRBD1 or TRBD2 may be the D gene (5 bases each). The germline gives CDR1 MNHNS, CDR2 SASEGT. Trimming took 1 base from V and 0 from J, leaving 13 bases between them. The CDR3 consists of 16 residues. The CDR3 protein is CASSEGPGTLSYEQYF. The DNA of the CDR3 is TGTGCCAGCAGTGAAGGTCCCGGGACCCTCTCCTACGAGCAGTACTTC.

The genes are TRBV18 and TRBJ1-3; D is possibly TRBD1 (5 bases). The germline gives CDR1 KGHSH, CDR2 LQKENI. V lost 3 bases and J 9 bases, leaving 24 bases between the germline ends. The CDR3 is made up of 17 amino acids. The CDR3 reads CASSPDFKGVGESTIYF. CDR3 nucleotides: TGTGCCAGCTCACCGGACTTTAAGGGCGTGGGGGAGAGCACCATATATTTT. Combining the CDR3 with reference TRBV18 and TRBJ1-3 gives the whole variable domain NAGVMQNPRHLVRRRGQEARLRCSPMKGHSHVYWYRQLPEEGLKFMVYLQKENIIDESGMPKERFSAEFPKEGPSILRIQQVVRGDSAAYFCASSPDFKGVGESTIYFGEGSWLTVV.

The rearrangement uses TRBV6-5 and TRBJ2-1, with a weak D call TRBD1 (5 bases). This CDR3 has 11 residues. Germline CDR1 is MNHEY and CDR2 is SVGAGI. V lost 7 bases and J lost 8, with 9 bases in between. The CDR3 here is CASTREDEQFF. In DNA, the CDR3 is TGTGCCAGCACCAGGGAAGATGAGCAGTTCTTC.

The V call is TRBV29-1, the J call TRBJ2-1; D unclear. The CDR3 runs 12 residues. The germline V gene encodes CDR1 SQVTM and CDR2 ANQGSEA. Trimming pared 1 base from V and 8 bases from J, leaving 9 bases between. The CDR3 loop is CSVEGAGDEQFF. The DNA for the CDR3 is TGCAGCGTTGAAGGCGCTGGAGATGAGCAGTTCTTC.

The genes are TRBV25-1 and TRBJ2-1; possibly TRBD1 for D (6 bases). In germline, CDR1 is MGHDK, CDR2 SYGVNS. V was cut by 6 bases and J by 0 bases, with 12 bases left in between. This CDR3 has 15 residues. As DNA, the CDR3 is TGTGCCAGCAGCCAGGGACATAGCTCCTACAATGAGCAGTTCTTC. This encodes CASSQGHSSYNEQFF.

The rearrangement uses TRBV29-1 and TRBJ1-5, with D perhaps matching TRBD1 (6 bases). V gave up 6 bases and J gave up 3 bases, with 12 bases separating them. In germline, CDR1 is SQVTM, CDR2 ANQGSEA. The CDR3 has 13 amino acids. The CDR3 bases are TGCAGCGTGGCAAACAGGGACAATCAGCCCCAGCATTTT. Translated: CSVANRDNQPQHF.

In DNA, the CDR3 is TGTGCCAGCAGGGGTCCCCAATTACAGGGTTCCACTGAAGCTTTCTTT. This translates into CASRGPQLQGSTEAFF. The chain employs TRBV2 and TRBJ1-1, with D possibly matching TRBD1 (6 bases). This CDR3 is built from 16 residues. Trimming cost V 6 bases and J 4 bases, with 21 bases left between them. The germline gives CDR1 SNHLY, CDR2 FYNNEI.

This chain joins TRBV30 and TRBJ2-7; D uncertain. With 3 bases removed from V and 2 bases from J, the gap between germline ends came to 8 bases. CDR3 size: 12 residues. CDR1 and CDR2 from the germline V gene are GTSNPN and SVGIG (reference sequence). CDR3 sequence (DNA): TGTGCCTGGAGGGCTGGTACCTACGAGCAGTACTTC. Protein: CAWRAGTYEQYF.

The rearrangement joins TRBV28 to TRBJ2-1; TRBD1 matches at 7 bases. This CDR3 spans 15 amino acids. Trimming took 8 bases from V and 5 from J; bases not matched to a gene: 12. The germline V gene has CDR1 MDHEN and CDR2 SYDVKM. The CDR3 protein is CASGVRQGSHNEQFF. CDR3 DNA: TGTGCCAGCGGGGTGAGACAGGGATCCCACAATGAGCAGTTCTTC.

This clone was recorded only once. The chain has TRBV18 and TRBJ1-6; no clear D. This CDR3 comprises 13 residues. V shed 2 bases and J shed 5 bases, with 4 bases lying between them. Germline loops: CDR1 KGHSH, CDR2 LQKENI. CDR3 region: CASSPTDNSPLHF. CDR3 nucleotides: TGTGCCAGCTCACCAACGGATAATTCACCCCTCCACTTT.

The chain employs TRBV11-2 and TRBJ2-5, with 7 bases fitting TRBD2. This CDR3 has 15 amino acids. In germline, CDR1 is SGHAT, CDR2 FQNNGV. The ends lost 3 bases at V and 0 bases at J; junction bases unmatched: 4. The DNA of the CDR3 is TGTGCCAGCAGCTTTAGCGGGTCGTACCAAGAGACCCAGTACTTC. Its translation is CASSFSGSYQETQYF.

This chain uses TRBV5-1 with TRBJ2-1; D ambiguous. The CDR3 covers 16 residues. The V and J ends lost 0 bases and 0 bases respectively, with 10 bases between them. CDR1 is SGHRS and CDR2 is YFSETQ in the germline V gene. DNA for the CDR3: TGCGCCAGCAGCTTGGGCGGCTCAAGCTCCTACAATGAGCAGTTCTTC. This gives the protein CASSLGGSSSYNEQFF.

The chain carries TRBV9 and TRBJ2-3; 7 bases are shared with TRBD1. The length of the CDR3 is 15 residues. With V trimmed by 3 bases and J by 1 base, 5 bases remained unmatched. Germline V lookup: CDR1 SGDLS, CDR2 YYNGEE. CDR3 DNA sequence: TGTGCCAGCAGCGGGTGGGACAGAGGCACAGATACGCAGTATTTT. Translated, it gives CASSGWDRGTDTQYF.

This chain links TRBV21-1 with TRBJ1-1; the DNA was not compared with TRBD1, the D call given in the table. TRBV21-1 is tagged as a pseudogene. CDR3 size: 21 residues. The CDR3 loop reads CAIQAVIGTEVPKVMNTEAFF. CDR3 DNA: TGTGCCATCCAGGCTGTCATCGGGACAGAAGTTCCAAAAGTTATGAACACTGAAGCTTTCTTT.

This chain's CDR3 is CASGRDEQYF. The DNA of the CDR3 is TGTGCCAGTGGAAGGGACGAGCAGTACTTC. This chain links TRBV28 with TRBJ2-7; D gene uncertain. V shed 9 bases and J shed 5 bases, with 8 bases lying between them. The CDR3 has 10 amino acids. Germline V gene sequence: CDR1 MDHEN, CDR2 SYDVKM.

The CDR3 bases are TGCAGTGCTCCGGTCAATGAGCAGTTCTTC. It codes for CSAPVNEQFF. The chain recombines TRBV20-1 with TRBJ2-1; D is unresolved. The CDR3 sequence is 10 residues long. The germline gives CDR1 DFQATT, CDR2 SNEGSKA (reference sequence). V was shortened by 5 bases and J by 6 bases, with 5 bases between the two germline ends.

Comment on this clone: This sample includes further DNA sequences coding for the same CDR3. The chain joins TRBV30 to TRBJ1-2, with 10 bases matching TRBD1. Unmatched junction bases numbered 0, after V lost 1 base and J lost 7 bases. CDR3 length equals 12 residues. CDR1 and CDR2 from the germline V gene are GTSNPN and SVGIG (reference sequence). CDR3 loop: CAWSGQGAGYTF. The CDR3 bases are TGTGCCTGGAGTGGACAGGGGGCTGGCTACACCTTC.